This TCR beta chain was sequenced during a study of neoadjuvant nivolumab and ipilimumab in lung cancer (dated by TCRdb to 2018 to 2021). General notes on the study: Nivolumab was administered intravenously at 3 mg/kg on days 1, 15 and 29, and in the combination arm ipilimumab 1 mg/kg was added on day 1 only. The primary endpoint of the trial was the rate of major pathologic response (MPR) in the intention-to-treat population of each study arm. In the trial, 40 to 45 patients with operable NSCLC were treated, of whom approximately 23 were randomized to nivolumab monotherapy and 21 to nivolumab plus ipilimumab. The study compared TCR repertoires in pretherapy (baseline) peripheral blood with TCR repertoires in tumors resected at surgery after neoadjuvant immune checkpoint blockade. Matched pretherapy and resected tumor pairs were analyzed for seven patients: four treated with nivolumab and three with nivolumab plus ipilimumab.

The germline V gene supplies CDR1 SGHVS and CDR2 FQNEAQ. The CDR3 goes from the cysteine to the phenylalanine over 15 residues. Just the 45-base CDR3 DNA is kept, in frame starting at base 1. V was cut back by 5 bases and J by 4 bases, leaving a gap of 14 bases between them. Findings and caveats that apply to the study as a whole: TCR richness in pretherapy blood showed a positive correlation with richness in tumors resected after neoadjuvant therapy (Spearman R of about 0.83). TCR sequencing was performed in a small number of samples. No significant correlation was found between TCR clonality and pathologic tumor regression, and only one major-pathologic-response sample was available for the clonality analysis. Compared with tumor-adjacent uninvolved lung, resected tumors had greater TCR richness and clonality, and increases showed up in more of the dual-therapy-treated tumors. From pretherapy to surgery, increases in tumor T-cell richness and clonality were observed in three of three dual-therapy tumors but in only two of four nivolumab-treated tumors.

With respect to this clone: No cognate antigen has been identified for it. There are no base qualities to consult, and no much larger clone falls within one base.

Receptors were amplified or captured by the immunoSEQ multiplex PCR assay. The study's own analysis went as follows. Repertoires were summarized in terms of richness and clonality, and significantly expanded and contracted clones between pre- and post-therapy samples were identified. The source is immuneACCESS, and TCRdb retained only in-frame sequences with V and J called. Part of the clones is not carried over; for the studies checked, unresolved V genes explain less than half of this, and the remainder is unexplained. From that table come the V and J calls and clone size; the DNA was used to work out D and trimming. This sample holds some 6,500 clones; around 77% were observed only once. The top ten clones comprise around 4.5% of the sample. Taken with the paper, the label for time point translates to: at surgical resection after neoadjuvant nivolumab +/- ipilimumab. Samples came from the phase 2 randomized NEOSTAR trial, which tested neoadjuvant nivolumab or nivolumab plus ipilimumab followed by surgery in operable NSCLC.

The source material was tumor tissue, sampled after neoadjuvant nivolumab, alone or with ipilimumab, at or shortly before surgery. The sequence derives from an adult with non-small cell lung cancer. The V and J genes are TRBV7-8 and TRBJ2-2; the D region may be TRBD1 or TRBD2, each matching 6 bases equally. CDR3 reads: CASSPPGGGTGELFF. The DNA reads TGTGCCAGCAGCCCGCCCGGAGGGGGCACCGGGGAGCTGTTTTTT.